A selection of T cell receptor beta chains follows, all from one sample in a study of neurological immune-mediated disorders. TCRdb re-derived calls from the 5' RACE reads in MiXCR, one entry per CDR3 protein. The profile shows about 50,000 distinct CDR3 sequences, 3% to 3.5% of them singletons. Source material: PBMCs. These receptors came from a man aged 40-55 years with multiple sclerosis. Each CDR3 is given with its conserved first and last residue. Each record gives: CDR3 length, D gene, V gene, CDR3 protein. A D gene is named only where the DNA matches it firmly.

>14|-|TRBV6-2/TRBV6-3
CASSYAAGWETQYF
>16|-|TRBV5-1
CASSLEAARGFYGYTF
>15|-|TRBV29-1
CSVEEGDSPNYGYTF
>14|-|TRBV7-9
CASRVHSGGDGYTF
>14|TRBD2|TRBV20-1
CSASGLAGVYEQYF
>15|TRBD1|TRBV20-1
CSARDGRGRTQPQHF
>14|-|TRBV10-3
CAISERQVNYGYTF
>16|-|TRBV7-2
CASSLYLAGTADTQYF
>19|TRBD2|TRBV20-1
CSASSLRMSGGNTPDEQYF
>12|-|TRBV29-1
CSVGGHNTEAFF
>16|-|TRBV5-1
CASSLDVTRSSYEQYF
>15|TRBD1|TRBV5-1
CASSSGQGGTDTQYF
>14|TRBD1|TRBV10-1
CATFRTGVETEAFF
>13|TRBD1|TRBV29-1
CSVEGGQDTEAFF
>14|-|TRBV7-9
CASGSGTGGEKLFF
>13|-|TRBV5-4
CASSLKGAGEAFF
>15|-|TRBV15
CATSVGTEDTDTQYF
>13|TRBD2|TRBV19
CASSMGLDYEQYF
>11|-|TRBV15
CATSTRTEAFF
>13|-|TRBV20-1
CSAPSSLGETQYF
>13|-|TRBV5-1
CASSFGSQETQYF
>14|-|TRBV27
CASSLEQGNTEAFF
>13|-|TRBV12-5
CASGPIRTNEQFF
>13|-|TRBV9
CASSVTTYNEQFF
>16|TRBD2|TRBV6-5
CASSLLSGGTYNEQFF
>17|TRBD1|TRBV7-6
CASSLGPPGQELYEQYF
>18|TRBD2|TRBV28
CASSLSSGGAFNYNEQFF
>15|-|TRBV20-1
CSARDMGGLKDTQYF
>14|-|TRBV10-3
CAIGGQELNQPQNF
>15|-|TRBV5-5
CASSSLVLSTDTQYF
>14|-|TRBV9
CASSVTGGSSPQHF
>14|TRBD1|TRBV12-3/TRBV12-4
CASSPQGGYTEAFF
>14|-|TRBV11-2
CASRSNRDTYEQFF
>17|TRBD1|TRBV6-5
CASSRGRDRVTTGELFF
>13|-|TRBV3-1
CASSPHAGGEQYF
>13|-|TRBV5-1
CASSSYTRDEQFF
>12|TRBD1|TRBV20-1
CSARDRNSPLHF
>12|-|TRBV20-1
CSATQGRDTQYF
>12|-|TRBV2
CASWASNTEAFF
>14|TRBD1|TRBV20-1
CSAARQGHGIEQYF
>13|-|TRBV20-1
CSVGAGRNSPLHF
>13|-|TRBV30
CAWSVQSLREQYF
>14|-|TRBV29-1
CSVRPLTVNYGYTF
>15|TRBD1|TRBV3-1
CASSPGQGIGNGYTF
>16|TRBD2|TRBV20-1
CSASLGLAGGTDTQYF
>13|-|TRBV5-1
CASSFQGNTEAFF